This T cell receptor beta chain derives from a study of post-analysis software for immune sequencing data. Every TCR beta cDNA library bore unique molecular identifiers. MiXCR, applied by TCRdb to the PCR reads, yields one record per CDR3 protein. The sample gives fewer than 850,000 distinct CDR3 sequences, 30% of which show up once; about 0.5% is in the top ten. The specimen sequenced was blood. This clonotype was sampled from a girl under 18 with multiple sclerosis.

For the CDR3, the DNA is TGTGCCAGCAGTTACTCAGCCGGAGGGGGCGAAAACATTCAGTACTTC. Translation gives CASSYSAGGGENIQYF. The chain employs TRBV6-6 and TRBJ2-4; possible D gene TRBD1, 7 bases. The germline CDR1 and CDR2 sequences are MNHNY and SVGAGI (reference sequence). CDR3 size: 16 residues. Deletions cut 0 bases from V and 5 bases from J, with 14 bases between.